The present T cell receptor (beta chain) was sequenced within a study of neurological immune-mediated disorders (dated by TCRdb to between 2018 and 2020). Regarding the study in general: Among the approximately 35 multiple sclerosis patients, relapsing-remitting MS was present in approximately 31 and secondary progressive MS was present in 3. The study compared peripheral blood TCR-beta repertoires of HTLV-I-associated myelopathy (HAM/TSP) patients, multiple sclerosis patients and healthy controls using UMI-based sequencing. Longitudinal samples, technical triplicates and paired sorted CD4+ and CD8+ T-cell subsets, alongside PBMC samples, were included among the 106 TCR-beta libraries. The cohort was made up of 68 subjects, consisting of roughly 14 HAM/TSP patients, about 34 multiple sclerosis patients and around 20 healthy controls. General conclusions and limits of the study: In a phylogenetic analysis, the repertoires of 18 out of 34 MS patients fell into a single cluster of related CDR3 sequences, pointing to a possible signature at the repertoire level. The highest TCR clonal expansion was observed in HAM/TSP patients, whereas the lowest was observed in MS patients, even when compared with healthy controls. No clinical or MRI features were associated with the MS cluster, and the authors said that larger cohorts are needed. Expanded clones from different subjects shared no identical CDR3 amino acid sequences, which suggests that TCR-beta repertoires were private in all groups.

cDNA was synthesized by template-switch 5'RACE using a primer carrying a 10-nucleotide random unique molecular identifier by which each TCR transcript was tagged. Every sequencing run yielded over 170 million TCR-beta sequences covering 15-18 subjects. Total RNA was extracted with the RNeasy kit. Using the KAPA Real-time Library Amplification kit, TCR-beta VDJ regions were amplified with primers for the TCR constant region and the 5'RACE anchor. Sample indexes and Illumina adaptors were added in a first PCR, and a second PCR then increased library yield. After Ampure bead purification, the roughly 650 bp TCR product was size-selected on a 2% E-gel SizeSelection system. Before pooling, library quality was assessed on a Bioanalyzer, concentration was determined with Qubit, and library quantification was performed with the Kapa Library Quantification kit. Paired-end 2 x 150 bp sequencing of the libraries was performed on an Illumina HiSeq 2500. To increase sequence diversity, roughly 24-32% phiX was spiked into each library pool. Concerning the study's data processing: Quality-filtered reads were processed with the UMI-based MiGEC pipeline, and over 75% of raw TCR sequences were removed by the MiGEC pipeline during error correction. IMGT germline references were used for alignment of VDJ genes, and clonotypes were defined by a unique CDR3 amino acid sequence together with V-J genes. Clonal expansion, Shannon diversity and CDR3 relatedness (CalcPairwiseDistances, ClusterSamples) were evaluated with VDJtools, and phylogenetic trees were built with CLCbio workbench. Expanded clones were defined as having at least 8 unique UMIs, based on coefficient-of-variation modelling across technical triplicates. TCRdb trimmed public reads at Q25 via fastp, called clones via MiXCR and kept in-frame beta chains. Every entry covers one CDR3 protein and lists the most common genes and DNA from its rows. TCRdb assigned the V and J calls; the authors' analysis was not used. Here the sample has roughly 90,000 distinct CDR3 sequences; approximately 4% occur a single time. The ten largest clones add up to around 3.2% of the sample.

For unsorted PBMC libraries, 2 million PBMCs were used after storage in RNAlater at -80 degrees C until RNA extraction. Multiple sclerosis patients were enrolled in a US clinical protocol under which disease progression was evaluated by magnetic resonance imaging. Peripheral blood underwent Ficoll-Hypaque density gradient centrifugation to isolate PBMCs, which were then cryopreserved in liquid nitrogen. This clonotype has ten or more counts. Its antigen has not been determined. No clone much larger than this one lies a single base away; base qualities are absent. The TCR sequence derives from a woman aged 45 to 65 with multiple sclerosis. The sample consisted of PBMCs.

CDR3 sequence: CASSSVSSYEQYF. The DNA is TGTGCCAGCAGCTCCGTGAGCTCCTACGAGCAGTACTTC. The rearrangement combines TRBV5-5 with TRBJ2-7; a confident D gene designation cannot be given. There are 13 amino acids in the CDR3, from cysteine to phenylalanine inclusive. CDR3 DNA is the only sequence kept; it has 39 bases, read in frame from the first base. The trim is 3 bases for V and 0 bases for J, with a gap of 7 bases between the germline ends. The CDR1 and CDR2 encoded by the germline V gene (reference sequence) are SGHKS and YYEKEE. Reference TRBV5-5 and TRBJ2-7 genes cover what lies past the CDR3, so the full variable domain is DAGVTQSPTHLIKTRGQQVTLRCSPISGHKSVSWYQQVLGQGPQFIFQYYEKEERGRGNFPDRFSARQFPNYSSELNVNALLLGDSALYLCASSSVSSYEQYFGPGTRLTVT.